This T cell receptor (beta chain) was identified during a study of T cell responses to AZD1222 COVID-19 vaccine. For the study at large: Timing groups of about 4 and about 12 weeks for second doses were pooled. Overall study results and limits: In all cases, repertoires were sampled only after the peak T cell response. Among vaccine-associated CD4 TCRs, coverage spanned spike, with dominance at 160-218 and 743-854.

On this clone itself: What it binds is unknown.

Repertoires were generated with immunoSEQ multiplex PCR, while TCRdb's copy carries only in-frame clones and drops some. The table lists 95,000 to 150,000 clones, more than 70% of them singletons. V was clipped by 4 bases and J by 5 bases; unmatched bases: 8. From germline, CDR1 is LGHDT and CDR2 YNNKEL (reference sequence). The CDR3 runs 15 residues. The sequence derives from an adult in good health. The chain uses TRBV3-1 (or the pseudogene TRBV3-2) and TRBJ1-1; 9 nucleotides line up with TRBD1. The specimen was peripheral blood, collected on day 0 of AZD1222 vaccination. CDR3 in amino acids: CASSPQTGGDTEAFF. The CDR3, as DNA: TGTGCCAGCAGCCCGCAGACAGGGGGGGATACTGAAGCTTTCTTT.